These T cell receptor beta chains were read from a single sample in a study of T cells in Graves' hyperthyroidism and ophthalmopathy. TCRdb re-analysed the multiplex PCR reads in MiXCR, keeping a single row per CDR3 protein. The sample holds about 580,000 distinct CDR3 sequences, roughly 46% seen once. Sequenced: peripheral blood or thyroid tissue (not recorded which). The source is a woman aged 18-30 years with Graves' hyperthyroidism. Both conserved end residues are part of each CDR3. A D gene is named only where the DNA matches it firmly. Clone size is not always given. Where it is, it says once, few, many or a class for expanded clones.

v_call	d_call	j_call	clone_size	cdr3_nt	cdr3_aa
TRBV19	NA	TRBJ1-1	many	TGTGCCAGTAGCGTGGCCCTACGAGGAACTGAAGCTTTCTTT	CASSVALRGTEAFF
TRBV7-9	TRBD2	TRBJ2-2	few	TGTGCCAGCAGCCCAAGAGGGACTAGCGTGAGCACCGGGGAGCTGTTTTTT	CASSPRGTSVSTGELFF
TRBV15	NA	TRBJ2-5	NA	TGTGCCACCAGCAGAGATCCTTTGGGGACCCAGTACTTC	CATSRDPLGTQYF
TRBV5-1	TRBD2	TRBJ2-7	many	TGCGCCAGCAGCTTGTTTTGGCGGGGGACCTACGAGCAGTACTTC	CASSLFWRGTYEQYF
TRBV6-5	NA	TRBJ2-5	many	TGTGCCAGCAGTTACGCGGGCTATGGGACCCAGTACTTC	CASSYAGYGTQYF
TRBV29-1	TRBD1	TRBJ1-1	NA	TGCAGCAGTTTACGGACAGGGAACACTGAAGCTTTCTTT	CSSLRTGNTEAFF
TRBV7-2	NA	TRBJ1-2	NA	TGTGCCAGCAGTGCAGAGACTGACAGGCTGGGTGGCTACACCTTC	CASSAETDRLGGYTF
TRBV7-9	NA	TRBJ1-6	NA	TGCGCCAGCAGCTTCGAGGATGATAATTCACCCCTCCGCTTT	CASSFEDDNSPLRF
TRBV29-1	TRBD2	TRBJ2-1	few	TGCGGCCTGGGGCGGGAGAAGTCCAATGAGCAGTTCTTC	CGLGREKSNEQFF
TRBV9	TRBD2	TRBJ2-2	NA	TGTGCCAGCAGCGTAGGTGGACTAGCGGTCGAGCTGTTTTTT	CASSVGGLAVELFF
TRBV4-2	NA	TRBJ1-2	many	TGTGCCAGCAGCCAAGCGACAAATGGCTACACCTTC	CASSQATNGYTF
TRBV6-2/TRBV6-3	NA	TRBJ2-5	NA	TGTGCCAGCGGTTACGCTACTCTTAGGGGGTACCAAGAGACCCAGTACTTC	CASGYATLRGYQETQYF
TRBV29-1	NA	TRBJ2-5	many	TGCAGCGGTTTCAGGGAGACCCAGTACTTC	CSGFRETQYF
TRBV20-1	TRBD1	TRBJ1-1	NA	TGCAGTGCTGGGACAGGGGCTGAAGCTTTCTTT	CSAGTGAEAFF
TRBV15	NA	TRBJ2-7	NA	TGTGCCACCAGCAGCCGAGACGTCCAAACCTCCTACGAGCAGTACTTC	CATSSRDVQTSYEQYF
TRBV2	NA	TRBJ1-1	NA	TGTGCCAGCGGAGGAACTCGGGGGCCGGGGGGCACTGAAGCTTTCTTT	CASGGTRGPGGTEAFF
TRBV13	NA	TRBJ1-1	many	TGTGCCAGCGGGGGAGAGGCCAGGGTGCAGAAAGCTTTCTTT	CASGGEARVQKAFF
TRBV4-1	TRBD2	TRBJ2-7	many	TGCGCCAGCAGCCAAGACGGGGGTAGCGGGAGAACGCCCTACGAGCAGTACTTC	CASSQDGGSGRTPYEQYF
TRBV11-1	TRBD1	TRBJ1-1	NA	TGTGCCAGCAGCTCCTCCCTTGGACAGGGGGCTTCTGAAGCTTTCTTT	CASSSSLGQGASEAFF
TRBV2	TRBD1	TRBJ1-2	NA	TGTGCCAGCAGTGATGGGACAGTCTATGGCTACACCTTC	CASSDGTVYGYTF
TRBV14	NA	TRBJ1-3	many	TGTGCCAGCAGCCAAATGTGGGAAAACACCATATATTTT	CASSQMWENTIYF
TRBV7-2	NA	TRBJ2-5	NA	TGTGCCAGCAGCTTACGGGCAGGGCGTCAAGAGACCCAGTACTTC	CASSLRAGRQETQYF
TRBV20-1	NA	TRBJ1-1	once	TGCAGTGCCAAAGAGGGACCGAACACTGAAGCTTTCTTT	CSAKEGPNTEAFF
TRBV29-1	NA	TRBJ1-2	NA	TGCAGCGTTGAGTTCACGGGGCACTATGGCTACACCTTC	CSVEFTGHYGYTF
TRBV20-1	TRBD2	TRBJ2-7	NA	TGCAGTGCTAGGAGACTAGCGGGAGGGGCGCGGAACGAGCAGTACTTC	CSARRLAGGARNEQYF
TRBV4-2	TRBD2	TRBJ2-7	NA	TGTGCCAGCAGCCCTCGGACCGGGACTACTCTCTACGAGCAGTACTTC	CASSPRTGTTLYEQYF
TRBV11-3	TRBD1	TRBJ1-1	many	TGTGCCAGCAGCTTGACAGGGGCCGAGAACACTGAAGCTTTCTTT	CASSLTGAENTEAFF
TRBV19	NA	TRBJ2-7	NA	TGTGCCAGTAGTATAGCCCATACGAGGGAGTTCGGCGAGCAGTACTTC	CASSIAHTREFGEQYF
TRBV29-1	NA	TRBJ1-5	NA	TGCAGCTTAGGCCGGAGCAATCAGCCCCAGCATTTT	CSLGRSNQPQHF
TRBV6-6	TRBD1	TRBJ2-7	many	TGTGCCAGCAGTTACATGTCAGGGGGCTCCTACGAGCAGTACTTC	CASSYMSGGSYEQYF
TRBV30	TRBD1	TRBJ1-1	few	TGTGCCTGGTACAGGGGGCTTTTCGGCACTGAAGCTTTCTTT	CAWYRGLFGTEAFF
TRBV7-2	TRBD2	TRBJ2-7	NA	TGTGCCAGCAGCTGGACTAGCACTGGAGCATACGAGCAGTACTTC	CASSWTSTGAYEQYF
TRBV27	NA	TRBJ1-2	NA	TGTGCCAGCAGCTCTCTAGCGGTAGGGATTCTCAATGGCTACACCTTC	CASSSLAVGILNGYTF
TRBV20-1	NA	TRBJ1-1	many	TGCAGTGCTAGAAGACAGGCCAGGACTGAAGCTTTCTTT	CSARRQARTEAFF
TRBV5-1	NA	TRBJ2-5	NA	TGTGCCAGCAGCTTGGGCGGGGCAACTACACGAGAGACCCAGTACTTC	CASSLGGATTRETQYF
TRBV7-9	NA	TRBJ1-2	many	TGTGCCAGCAGCTCCGAATACCCTGCTAACTATGGCTACACCTTC	CASSSEYPANYGYTF
TRBV4-3	NA	TRBJ1-1	NA	TGCGCCAGCAACCAAGATGGAGCGGACACTGAAGCTTTCTTT	CASNQDGADTEAFF
TRBV19	NA	TRBJ2-1	NA	TGTGCCAGTAGTATAAGGGGGGAGTCCTACAATGAGCAGTTCTTC	CASSIRGESYNEQFF
TRBV2	NA	TRBJ1-3	many	TGTGCCAGCGTTAAGGACTCTGGAAACACCATATATTTT	CASVKDSGNTIYF
TRBV5-1	NA	TRBJ1-2	NA	TGCGCCAGCAGCTTAGATCCGGGACAACACTATGGCTACACCTTC	CASSLDPGQHYGYTF
TRBV6-2/TRBV6-3	TRBD2	TRBJ2-7	NA	TGTGCCAGCAGTTACCCTTCTCTAGCGGAGTTCTCCTACGAGCAGTACTTC	CASSYPSLAEFSYEQYF
TRBV7-8	NA	TRBJ2-7	few	TGTGCCAGCAGCTCAACGTACTACGAGCAGTACTTC	CASSSTYYEQYF